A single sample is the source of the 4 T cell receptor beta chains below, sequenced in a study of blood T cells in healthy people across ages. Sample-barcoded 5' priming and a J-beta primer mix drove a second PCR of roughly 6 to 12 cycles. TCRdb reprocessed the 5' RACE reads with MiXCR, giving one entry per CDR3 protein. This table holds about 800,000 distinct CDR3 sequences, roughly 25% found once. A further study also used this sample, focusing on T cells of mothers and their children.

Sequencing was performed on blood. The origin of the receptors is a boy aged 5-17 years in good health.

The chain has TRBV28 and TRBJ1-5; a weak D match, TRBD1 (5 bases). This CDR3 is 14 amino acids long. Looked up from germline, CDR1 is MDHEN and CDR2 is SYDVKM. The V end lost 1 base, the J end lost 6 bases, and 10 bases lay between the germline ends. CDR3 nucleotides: TGTGCCAGCAGTTTATCGGCAGGGTCTCAGCCCCAGCATTTT. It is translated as CASSLSAGSQPQHF.

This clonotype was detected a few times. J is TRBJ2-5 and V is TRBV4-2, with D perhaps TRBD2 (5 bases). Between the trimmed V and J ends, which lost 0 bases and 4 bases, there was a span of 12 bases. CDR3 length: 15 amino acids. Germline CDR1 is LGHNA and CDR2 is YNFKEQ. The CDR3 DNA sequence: TGTGCCAGCAGCCAAGAGGCGGGTGACGGAGAGACCCAGTACTTC. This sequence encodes CASSQEAGDGETQYF.

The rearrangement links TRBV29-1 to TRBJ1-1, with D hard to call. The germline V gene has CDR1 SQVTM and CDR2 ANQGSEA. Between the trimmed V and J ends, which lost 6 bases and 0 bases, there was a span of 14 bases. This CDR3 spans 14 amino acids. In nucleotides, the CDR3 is TGCAGCGTCCAAGTACCATCTCTGAACACTGAAGCTTTCTTT. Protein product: CSVQVPSLNTEAFF.

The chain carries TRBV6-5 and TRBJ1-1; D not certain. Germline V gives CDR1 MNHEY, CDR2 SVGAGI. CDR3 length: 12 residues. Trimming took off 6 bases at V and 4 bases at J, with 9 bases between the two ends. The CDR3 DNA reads TGTGCCAGCAGCCGCAGTGGCACTGAAGCTTTCTTT. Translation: CASSRSGTEAFF.